This TCR beta chain was obtained from a study of naive CD8 T cells in extremely preterm neonates (dated by TCRdb to about 2017). Context from the whole study: The adult participants' age range is given as 25-50 years in the abstract but as 20-50 years in the methods. Sorted naive CD8+ T cells from four age groups (extremely preterm neonates, term neonates, young children and adults) were used in the study to compare TCRbeta CDR3 repertoires.

From V the trimming removes 2 bases and from J it removes 3 bases, while the gene matches leave 10 bases of the junction unaccounted for. CDR1 and CDR2, per the germline V gene, are SGHAT and FQNNGV. The CDR3, from cysteine to phenylalanine, totals 16 residues. Of all the DNA, just the CDR3 is kept, 48 bases in frame from base 1. The peripheral blood donors were five healthy children aged about 16-60 months who were having elective routine surgery, plus five healthy nonsmoking adults. A FACSAria III cell sorter was used to sort live, Annexin V-negative naive CD8+ T cells (CD3+CD8+CD45RA+CCR7+). Per sample, between roughly 17,000 and 110,000 naive CD8+ T cells were obtained by sorting. Ficoll-Paque density gradient centrifugation of diluted blood was used to isolate mononuclear cells. Before sorting, mononuclear cells were cryopreserved in approximately 10% DMSO plus 90% FBS and kept long term at -150 degrees C. Annexin V and antibodies against CD3, CD8, CCR7 and CD45RA were used to stain the thawed cells. The DNeasy Blood and Tissue Kit was used to extract genomic DNA from sorted cell pellets that had been snap-frozen.

Study-level results and caveats: Preterm CDR3s were shorter, with fewer N additions and less junctional trimming, and were closer to germline than those of older groups. Preterm neonates shared more CDR3 nucleotide sequences (2.7%) than term neonates (roughly 0.4%), young children (roughly 0.03%) and adults (about 0.01%). As limitations, the authors pointed to a small sample size and variable productive template counts among preterm samples. To track T cell development within individuals, the authors urged prospective longitudinal studies of preterm and term neonates. Compared with all other age groups, preterm neonates showed significantly lower iChao1 richness (p < 0.05) along with an even clone distribution, indicating a less rich repertoire.

Comment on this clone: It has no known antigen specificity. No base-level quality is on record; no much larger clone is a single base apart.

TCRbeta CDR3 regions were amplified from genomic DNA by a two-step, bias-controlled multiplex PCR. The multiplex PCR included primers specific for each TRBV and TRBJ gene segment. TCRbeta repertoire data were generated with the immunoSEQ Assay. On the authors' methods: To merge closely related sequences, reads went through filtering and clustering using a relative-frequency ratio and a modified nearest-neighbor algorithm. V, D and J gene assignments for CDR3 sequences followed IMGT annotation. Template counts were corrected for PCR amplification bias and quantified by comparison with synthetic TCR CDR3 analog sequences. Only unique productive sequences, that is, in-frame CDR3 sequences lacking stop codons, were included in the analyses. The immunoSEQ Analyzer software was used to calculate clonality, defined as 1 minus Pielou's evenness, and iChao1 richness. Statistical tests were run in JMP, with either Student's t-test or a non-parametric test chosen according to Shapiro-Wilk normality results. Here the immuneACCESS table is served through TCRdb, limited to in-frame sequences with V and J called. Missing clones are a known gap in these copies; in checked studies unresolved V genes cover under half, and the rest lacks a known reason. V and J calls and clone size are given by that table; D and trimming were obtained from the DNA. The sample yields several thousand clones; around 98% were counted once. 1% to 1.5% of the sample lies in the top ten.

Sequencing was done on a sample of naive CD8+ T cells from blood. The receptor was isolated from a human donor in good health. Here the chain combines TRBV11-2 and TRBJ2-7, and 7 junction bases match TRBD1. In nucleotide form, the sequence is TGTGCCAGCAGCTTAATCAGGTTAGGGGACAGCTACGAGCAGTACTTC. Translated, this is CASSLIRLGDSYEQYF.